The T cell receptor beta chain under discussion was sequenced for a study of Ad26.COV2.S vaccination and SARS-CoV-2 variants. The CDR3 runs 15 residues. Trimming stripped 4 bases from V and 1 base from J, with 15 bases between. Germline V gene lookup returns CDR1 SGDLS and CDR2 YYNGEE. Documented treatment: some 20 received Ad26.COV2.S at low or high dose, single or two shots; several received placebo; per-sample allocation not given. Repertoires come from day 63 after the first vaccine or placebo injection. At a Boston site, the person donating was an adult of 18-55 years. The data were produced by immunoSEQ multiplex PCR, yet TCRdb's version contains in-frame clones alone and is incomplete. Of fewer than 800,000 clones detected, approximately 88% appear once; the ten largest clones hold approximately 1.5%.

The chain combines TRBV9 with TRBJ2-7; TRBD1 is a possible D gene (6 bases). The TCR was taken from a person between 18 and 60 years old who received the Ad26.COV2.S COVID-19 vaccine or a placebo. The sample was peripheral blood, taken in a trial of Ad26.COV2.S vaccine versus placebo. The CDR3 DNA is TGTGCCAGCAGCCCCGGCACAGGGATGTCCTACGAGCAGTACTTC. This encodes CASSPGTGMSYEQYF.